Listed here are 9 T cell receptor beta chains from one sample, sequenced in a study of OX40 agonist ivuxolimab in advanced cancers. This table comes from immunoSEQ multiplex PCR, and its TCRdb copy is limited to in-frame clones, with some not included. Among 40,000 to 60,000 clones, roughly 90% were seen once, and the ten largest hold roughly 43%. Here the sequenced sample was CD4+ or CD8+ T cells sorted from blood, taken in a trial of the OX40 agonist ivuxolimab. The receptors shown here come from an adult with an advanced solid tumor such as melanoma, head and neck, liver or kidney cancer.

This chain joins TRBV4-3 and TRBJ2-7; no reliable D call. The CDR3 totals 15 residues. The germline CDR1 and CDR2 sequences are LGHNA and YSLEER. Trimming removed 0 bases at V and 6 bases at J, with 15 bases between. The CDR3 bases are TGCGCCAGCAGCCAAGATCAAGGGTATTTCACCGAGCAGTACTTC. This gives the protein CASSQDQGYFTEQYF.

V usage is TRBV7-2 and J usage is TRBJ2-5; 10 positions agree with TRBD2. Germline V lookup: CDR1 SGHTA, CDR2 FQGNSA. The V segment lost 4 bases and the J segment 5 bases; nucleotides outside the gene matches: 13. The CDR3 has 17 amino acids. The CDR3 nucleotides read TGTGCCAGCAGCTCCGGGGGCAGCGGGGGGGCCCAGGAGACCCAGTACTTC. Encoded protein: CASSSGGSGGAQETQYF.

The chain combines TRBV2 with TRBJ2-1; 8 bases map to TRBD2. The junction had 8 bases not matched to a gene; V was cut back by 4 bases and J by 6 bases. CDR1 and CDR2 from the germline V gene are SNHLY and FYNNEI. The CDR3 spans 15 residues. In DNA, the CDR3 is TGTGCCAGCAGTGTTCCCGGGGGGGGTAGCAATGAGCAGTTCTTC. This sequence encodes CASSVPGGGSNEQFF.

This chain joins TRBV29-1 and TRBJ2-1; 11 bases line up with TRBD2. The CDR3 spans 14 residues. V lost 1 base and J lost 6; bases outside the gene matches: 2. Germline CDR1 is SQVTM and CDR2 is ANQGSEA. CDR3 residues: CSVEAGTSGNEQFF. The CDR3 DNA is TGCAGCGTTGAAGCAGGGACTAGCGGCAATGAGCAGTTCTTC.

The V gene is TRBV29-1, the J gene TRBJ2-1; TRBD1 matches 9 bases. Germline V gives CDR1 SQVTM, CDR2 ANQGSEA. V lost 4 bases, J lost 8 bases, and 6 bases stayed unmatched. The length of the CDR3 is 13 residues. CDR3 loop: CSVVGQGQDEQFF. DNA for the CDR3: TGCAGCGTTGTGGGACAGGGACAGGATGAGCAGTTCTTC.

V and J are TRBV19 and TRBJ2-5; possible D gene TRBD1, 7 bases. V dropped 5 bases and J dropped 7 bases, with 17 bases sitting between them. From germline, CDR1 is LNHDA and CDR2 SQIVND (reference sequence). The CDR3 runs 14 residues. Here the CDR3 reads CASSPDRRVGTQYF. DNA for the CDR3: TGTGCCAGTAGTCCGGACAGGAGGGTCGGGACCCAGTACTTC. The full variable domain, with the rest looked up from reference TRBV19 and TRBJ2-5, is DGGITQSPKYLFRKEGQNVTLSCEQNLNHDAMYWYRQDPGQGLRLIYYSQIVNDFQKGDIAEGYSVSREKKESFPLTVTSAQKNPTAFYLCASSPDRRVGTQYFGPGTRLLVL.

The chain employs TRBV7-2 and TRBJ2-7, with TRBD2 matching over 11 bases. The junction had 15 bases not matched to a gene; V was cut back by 5 bases and J by 0 bases. This CDR3 region has 19 residues. Germline CDR1 SGHTA, CDR2 FQGNSA. The CDR3 DNA sequence: TGTGCCAGCAGCCCGCGACTAGCGGGGTTGGACGTTAGCTCCTACGAGCAGTACTTC. Its translation is CASSPRLAGLDVSSYEQYF.

In DNA form, the CDR3 reads TGTGCCAGCAGTTTAACAAAATACAATGAGCAGTTCTTC. This gives the protein CASSLTKYNEQFF. The chain has TRBV27 and TRBJ2-1; no clear D. CDR1 and CDR2 from the germline V gene are MNHEY and SMNVEV (reference sequence). V was clipped by 2 bases and J by 4 bases, with 6 bases between them. The CDR3 loop spans 13 amino acids.

The chain uses TRBV27 and TRBJ2-3; D not resolved. CDR3 size: 15 residues. The germline gives CDR1 MNHEY, CDR2 SMNVEV (reference sequence). V lost 7 bases and J lost 0, with 14 bases in between. CDR3 coding DNA: TGTGCCAGCATCCGACGGTCTCCTAGCACAGATACGCAGTATTTT. It codes for CASIRRSPSTDTQYF.